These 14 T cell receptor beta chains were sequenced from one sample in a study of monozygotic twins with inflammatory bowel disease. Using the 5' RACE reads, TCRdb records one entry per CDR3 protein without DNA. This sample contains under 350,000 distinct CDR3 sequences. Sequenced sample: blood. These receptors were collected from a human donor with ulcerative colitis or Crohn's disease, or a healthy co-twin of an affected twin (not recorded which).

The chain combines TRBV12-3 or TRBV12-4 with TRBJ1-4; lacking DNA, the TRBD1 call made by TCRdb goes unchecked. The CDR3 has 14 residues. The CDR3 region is CASSTQTGGEKLFF.

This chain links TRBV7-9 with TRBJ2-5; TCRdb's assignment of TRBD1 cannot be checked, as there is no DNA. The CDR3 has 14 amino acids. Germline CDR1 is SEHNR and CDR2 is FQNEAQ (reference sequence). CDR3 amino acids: CASSPATGQETQYF.

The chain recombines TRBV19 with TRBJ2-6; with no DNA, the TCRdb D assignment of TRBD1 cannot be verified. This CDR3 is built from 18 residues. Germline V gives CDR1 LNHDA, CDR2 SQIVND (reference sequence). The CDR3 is CASRIGPGRRSGANVLTF.

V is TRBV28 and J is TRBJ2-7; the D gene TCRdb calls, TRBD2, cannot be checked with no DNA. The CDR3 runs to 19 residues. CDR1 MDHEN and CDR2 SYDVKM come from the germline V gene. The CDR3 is CASSFPIRTSGSLTYEQYF.

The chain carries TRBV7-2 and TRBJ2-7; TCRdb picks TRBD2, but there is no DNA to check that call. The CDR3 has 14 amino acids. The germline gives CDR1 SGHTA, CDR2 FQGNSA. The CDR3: CASSLAAGGLEQYF.

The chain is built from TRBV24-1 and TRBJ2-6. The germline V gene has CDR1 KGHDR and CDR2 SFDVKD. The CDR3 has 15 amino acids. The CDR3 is CATSESFFGANVLTF.

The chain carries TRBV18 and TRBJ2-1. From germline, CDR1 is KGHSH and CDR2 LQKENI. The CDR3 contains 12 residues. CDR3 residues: CASSLSLVEQFF.

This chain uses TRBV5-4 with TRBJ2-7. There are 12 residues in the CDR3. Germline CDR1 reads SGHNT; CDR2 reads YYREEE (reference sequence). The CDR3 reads CASSRDNYEQYF. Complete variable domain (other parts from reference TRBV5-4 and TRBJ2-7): ETGVTQSPTHLIKTRGQQVTLRCSSQSGHNTVSWYQQALGQGPQFIFQYYREEENGRGNFPPRFSGLQFPNYSSELNVNALELDDSALYLCASSRDNYEQYFGPGTRLTVT.

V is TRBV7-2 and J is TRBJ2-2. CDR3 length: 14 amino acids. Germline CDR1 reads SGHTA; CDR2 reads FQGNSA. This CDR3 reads CASSLGLRAGELFF.

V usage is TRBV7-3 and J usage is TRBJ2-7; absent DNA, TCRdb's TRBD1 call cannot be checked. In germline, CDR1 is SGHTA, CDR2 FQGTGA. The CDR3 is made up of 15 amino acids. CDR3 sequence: CASSLAGQGAYEQYF.

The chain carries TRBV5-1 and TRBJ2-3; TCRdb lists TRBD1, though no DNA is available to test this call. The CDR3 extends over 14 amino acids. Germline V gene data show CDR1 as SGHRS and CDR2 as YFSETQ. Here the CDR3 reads CAGSPGQVTDTQYF.

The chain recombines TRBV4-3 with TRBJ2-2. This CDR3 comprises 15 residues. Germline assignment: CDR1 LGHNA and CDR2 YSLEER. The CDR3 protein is CASSRSYTNTGELFF.

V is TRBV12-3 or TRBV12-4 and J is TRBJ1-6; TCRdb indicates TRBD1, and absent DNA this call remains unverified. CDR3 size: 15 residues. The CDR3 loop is CASRDTGIPNSPLHF.

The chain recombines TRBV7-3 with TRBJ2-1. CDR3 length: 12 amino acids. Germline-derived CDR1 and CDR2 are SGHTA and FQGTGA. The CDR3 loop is CASSPRGYEQFF.